This TCR beta chain was found in a study of beta chain features in type 1 diabetes. General study points: In all four CD4+ subsets, TCRB CDR3 length was significantly, moderately reduced in type 1 diabetes.

Note on this clone: The antigen is unknown.

Expressed TCRB transcripts got sequenced, as all isolated RNA was reverse transcribed. Produced via immunoSEQ multiplex PCR; TCRdb's table is partial and in-frame only. Of approximately 260,000 clones in the sample, roughly 24% were seen once. The sample consisted of naive CD4+ T cells from blood. This clonotype was obtained from a woman under 40 with type 1 diabetes.

The CDR3 region is CASRAGGTYEQYF. The CDR3 region has the DNA TGTGCCAGCAGGGCGGGAGGTACCTACGAGCAGTACTTC. The chain combines TRBV28 with TRBJ2-7; 8 nucleotides align to TRBD2. Per the germline V gene, CDR1 is MDHEN and CDR2 is SYDVKM. The CDR3 has 13 amino acids. Losses at the gene ends were 6 bases for V and 2 bases for J; bases not matched to a gene: 3. Together with reference TRBV28 and TRBJ2-7, the CDR3 gives the full variable domain: DVKVTQSSRYLVKRTGEKVFLECVQDMDHENMFWYRQDPGLGLRLIYFSYDVKMKEKGDIPEGYSVSREKKERFSLILESASTNQTSMYLCASRAGGTYEQYFGPGTRLTVT.